What follows are 26 T cell receptor beta chains derived from one specimen sequenced in a study of blood T cell repertoires in COVID-19. Sequenced by immunoSEQ multiplex PCR; TCRdb stores in-frame clones only, minus some. The sample lists approximately 310,000 clones, around 85% occurring once. Specimen: PBMCs or T cells enriched from blood (not recorded which). The receptors shown here come from a man under 40 who had recovered from COVID-19.

This chain links TRBV7-9 with TRBJ2-2; 7 bases line up with TRBD2. CDR3 length equals 16 residues. In germline, CDR1 is SEHNR, CDR2 FQNEAQ (reference sequence). Trimming took 6 bases from V and 2 from J; bases not matched to a gene: 9. Here the CDR3 DNA reads TGTGCCAGCAGGCGCCCCGGGGGGTTCAACACCGGGGAGCTGTTTTTT. Translated: CASRRPGGFNTGELFF.

CDR3 loop: CASSYNRNYEQYF. For the CDR3, the DNA is TGTGCCAGCAGTTACAACAGGAACTACGAGCAGTACTTC. The chain is built from TRBV27 and TRBJ2-7, with D possibly TRBD1 on 5 matching bases. The CDR3 length is 13 residues. Germline CDR1 is MNHEY and CDR2 is SMNVEV (reference sequence). Trimming shortened V by 4 bases and J by 3 bases, and 10 bases separated the two germline ends.

Remarks on this clone: Additional DNA sequences in this sample encode the identical CDR3. V usage is TRBV7-3 and J usage is TRBJ1-1, with D perhaps matching TRBD1 (6 bases). There are 14 residues in the CDR3. Germline CDR1 and CDR2: SGHTA and FQGTGA. Trimming took 0 bases from V and 2 from J, leaving 7 bases between them. The CDR3 nucleotides read TGTGCCAGCAGCTTAACTGGGGGCAACACTGAAGCTTTCTTT. Protein sequence: CASSLTGGNTEAFF.

The CDR3 is CASSPPSGSSSYEQYF. The CDR3 DNA reads TGTGCCAGCTCACCACCGTCTGGTTCGAGCTCCTACGAGCAGTACTTC. The genes are TRBV18 and TRBJ2-7; D not resolved. This CDR3 contains 16 residues. With 0 bases removed from V and 0 bases from J, the gap between germline ends came to 12 bases. The germline V gene encodes CDR1 KGHSH and CDR2 LQKENI.

The chain carries TRBV5-1 and TRBJ2-2; D is unclear. Germline V gene lookup returns CDR1 SGHRS and CDR2 YFSETQ. CDR3 size: 13 residues. Between the trimmed V and J ends, which lost 4 bases and 4 bases, there was a span of 8 bases. The CDR3 region is CASSRAFTGELFF. Written as DNA, the CDR3 is TGCGCCAGCAGCCGAGCTTTCACCGGGGAGCTGTTTTTT. Full variable domain (rest looked up from reference TRBV5-1 and TRBJ2-2): KAGVTQTPRYLIKTRGQQVTLSCSPISGHRSVSWYQQTPGQGLQFLFEYFSETQRNKGNFPGRFSGRQFSNSRSEMNVSTLELGDSALYLCASSRAFTGELFFGEGSRLTVL.

CDR3 protein: CASSLGQSGNTIYF. Here the CDR3 DNA reads TGTGCCAGCTCCCTCGGACAGAGTGGAAACACCATATATTTT. The chain employs TRBV18 and TRBJ1-3; TRBD1 is a possible D gene (6 bases). Germline lookup yields CDR1 KGHSH and CDR2 LQKENI. V lost 6 bases and J 3 bases, leaving 12 bases between the germline ends. This CDR3 is built from 14 residues.

J is TRBJ1-6 and V is TRBV9, with D perhaps matching TRBD1 (5 bases). The length of the CDR3 is 14 residues. Trimming took off 0 bases at V and 13 bases at J, with 14 bases between the two ends. Germline CDR1 and CDR2: SGDLS and YYNGEE. CDR3 DNA sequence: TGTGCCAGCAGCGTAGGCGACAGCCTTCAGCCCCTCCACTTT. Its protein product is CASSVGDSLQPLHF.

This chain uses TRBV5-1 with TRBJ1-1, with TRBD1 matching 8 bases. The germline V gene encodes CDR1 SGHRS and CDR2 YFSETQ. V was pared by 0 bases and J by 5 bases, with 12 bases of the junction left unmatched. The CDR3 length is 17 residues. DNA for the CDR3: TGCGCCAGCAGCTTGGTGGGGGGACAGGAGGTCGGTACTGAAGCTTTCTTT. Its protein is CASSLVGGQEVGTEAFF.

This clone was found once. The chain is built from TRBV19 and TRBJ2-3, with TRBD2 matching over 9 bases. Germline loops: CDR1 LNHDA, CDR2 SQIVND (reference sequence). After removal of 6 bases from V and 0 bases from J, the junction contained 16 bases not matched to a gene. The CDR3 is 19 amino acids. CDR3 nucleotides: TGTGCCAGTAGCCCTTTGGGGGATAGCGGGGGACCTAGCACAGATACGCAGTATTTT. Amino acids: CASSPLGDSGGPSTDTQYF.

This rearrangement joins TRBV18 to TRBJ1-4, with D tentatively TRBD1 (5 bases). With 3 bases removed from V and 5 bases from J, the gap between germline ends came to 13 bases. Germline V CDR1 and CDR2: KGHSH, LQKENI. The length of the CDR3 is 15 residues. The CDR3 protein is CASSPQGKLNEKLFF. The CDR3 DNA is TGTGCCAGCTCACCTCAGGGAAAACTCAATGAAAAACTGTTTTTT.

The chain joins TRBV3-1 (or the pseudogene TRBV3-2) to TRBJ1-6; no firm D call. Trimming stripped 4 bases from V and 7 bases from J, with 11 bases between. The CDR3 sequence is 14 residues long. Germline CDR1 reads LGHDT; CDR2 reads YNNKEL (reference sequence). In DNA, the CDR3 is TGTGCCAGCAGCCGCCGGACGGGGAATTCACCCCTCCACTTT. Translated: CASSRRTGNSPLHF.

This clone came up once. The gene calls are TRBV7-8 and TRBJ1-4, with D perhaps TRBD1 (6 bases). Trimming took off 2 bases at V and 8 bases at J, with 12 bases between the two ends. The length of the CDR3 is 14 residues. Germline V gives CDR1 SGHVS, CDR2 FQNEAQ. DNA of the CDR3: TGTGCCAGCAGCTTAATGCGTCAGGGGGAAAAACTGTTTTTT. Protein: CASSLMRQGEKLFF.

The table lists this clone with a count of one. The rearrangement uses TRBV3-1 (or the pseudogene TRBV3-2) and TRBJ1-6, with unresolved D. The CDR3 is made up of 13 amino acids. Looked up from germline, CDR1 is LGHDT and CDR2 is YNNKEL (reference sequence). V gave up 4 bases and J gave up 9 bases, with 10 bases separating them. CDR3 DNA: TGTGCCAGCAGCCCGGTACCTCTTTCACCCCTCCACTTT. Its protein product is CASSPVPLSPLHF.

This chain connects TRBV5-3 to TRBJ1-4; D is undetermined. TRBV5-3 is filed as an ORF, its function uncertain. The CDR3 contains 14 residues. V was shortened by 4 bases and J by 4 bases, with 11 bases between the two germline ends. This CDR3 is CARSTGLFNEKLFF. The CDR3 DNA follows: TGTGCCAGAAGCACGGGTCTTTTTAATGAAAAACTGTTTTTT.

The chain links TRBV18 to TRBJ1-1, with D unresolved. The CDR3 consists of 13 residues. Germline CDR1 reads KGHSH; CDR2 reads LQKENI. V lost 9 bases and J 0 bases, leaving 11 bases between the germline ends. The CDR3 reads CASFGLMNTEAFF. The CDR3 DNA reads TGTGCCAGTTTCGGTTTAATGAACACTGAAGCTTTCTTT.

V usage is TRBV30 and J usage is TRBJ1-4; D is undetermined. CDR1 and CDR2 (germline): GTSNPN, SVGIG (reference sequence). V lost 2 bases and J 4 bases, leaving 8 bases between the germline ends. This CDR3 spans 13 amino acids. This CDR3 is CAWSRGRNEKLFF. The CDR3, as DNA: TGTGCCTGGAGTCGCGGGCGTAATGAAAAACTGTTTTTT.

The rearrangement links TRBV19 to TRBJ2-3; tentative D call: TRBD2 (6 bases). The CDR3 consists of 16 residues. Trimming removed 5 bases from V and 2 bases from J, with 17 bases in between. Germline V gives CDR1 LNHDA, CDR2 SQIVND (reference sequence). The CDR3 spells CASSGRFGGNTDTQYF. As DNA, the CDR3 is TGTGCCAGTAGTGGGCGTTTTGGGGGGAACACAGATACGCAGTATTTT.

This clone was counted only a few times. The V gene is TRBV27, the J gene TRBJ2-3; TRBD2 matches at 9 bases. J gave up 4 bases and V 4 bases, and 12 bases lay outside the gene matches. CDR1 and CDR2 (germline): MNHEY, SMNVEV (reference sequence). This CDR3 spans 17 amino acids. This CDR3 reads CASSYLGQRGVADTQYF. Written as DNA, the CDR3 is TGTGCCAGCAGTTATTTGGGGCAGCGGGGGGTTGCAGATACGCAGTATTTT.

The gene calls are TRBV19 and TRBJ1-1; D possibly corresponds to TRBD1 (5 bases). Trimming removed 3 bases at V and 0 bases at J, with 11 bases between. This CDR3 spans 15 amino acids. CDR1 LNHDA and CDR2 SQIVND come from the germline V gene (reference sequence). The CDR3 sequence: CASSIGLDMNTEAFF. The CDR3 DNA reads as TGTGCCAGTAGTATCGGTTTGGACATGAACACTGAAGCTTTCTTT.

The chain couples TRBV5-1 to TRBJ2-1; D is perhaps TRBD1 (6 bases). From germline, CDR1 is SGHRS and CDR2 YFSETQ. V lost 1 base and J 4 bases, leaving 12 bases between the germline ends. The CDR3 spans 15 residues. The CDR3 DNA reads as TGCGCCAGCAGCTTGTACGGACAGATATACAATGAGCAGTTCTTC. Translation gives CASSLYGQIYNEQFF.

J is TRBJ1-6 and V is TRBV5-4; TRBD1 is a possible D gene (6 bases). Germline V gene sequence: CDR1 SGHNT, CDR2 YYREEE (reference sequence). The CDR3 extends over 16 amino acids. V lost 4 bases, J lost 6 bases, and 17 bases lay in between. CDR3 DNA: TGTGCCAGCAGCCTTGGGACAACTAGGGGTAATTCACCCCTCCACTTT. This codes for CASSLGTTRGNSPLHF.

The V call is TRBV6-5, the J call TRBJ1-4; possibly TRBD1 for D (5 bases). Trimming stripped 0 bases from V and 12 bases from J, with 11 bases between. Germline-derived CDR1 and CDR2 are MNHEY and SVGAGI. The CDR3 totals 13 residues. CDR3 protein: CASSYSVQGELFF. DNA of the CDR3: TGTGCCAGCAGTTACTCGGTTCAGGGCGAACTGTTTTTT.

This rearrangement joins TRBV4-3 to TRBJ1-2; D is possibly TRBD1 (5 bases). The CDR3 contains 15 residues. From germline, CDR1 is LGHNA and CDR2 YSLEER. Trimming pared 0 bases from V and 4 bases from J, leaving 12 bases between. The CDR3 sequence is CASSQETDPSYGYTF. In DNA, the CDR3 is TGCGCCAGCAGCCAAGAGACAGATCCGAGCTATGGCTACACCTTC.

The rearrangement uses TRBV5-1 and TRBJ2-7; 7 positions match TRBD1. Trimming cost V 3 bases and J 0 bases; bases outside gene matches: 12. CDR1 SGHRS and CDR2 YFSETQ come from the germline V gene. This CDR3 has 17 amino acids. The CDR3: CASSSYTGDPSSYEQYF. The CDR3 bases are TGCGCCAGCAGCTCCTACACAGGGGACCCGAGCTCCTACGAGCAGTACTTC.

This chain joins TRBV18 and TRBJ1-5; no clear D gene. The germline V and J ends were trimmed by 6 bases and 5 bases, with 14 bases remaining between them. The CDR3 sequence is 14 residues long. Germline V gene lookup returns CDR1 KGHSH and CDR2 LQKENI. The DNA of the CDR3 is TGTGCCAGCTCCCCTCCGGGGTTCGATCAGCCCCAGCATTTT. It translates to CASSPPGFDQPQHF.

This chain links TRBV6-5 with TRBJ2-7, with 10 bases identical to TRBD1. The CDR3 has 14 residues. Germline CDR1 MNHEY, CDR2 SVGAGI. The V segment lost 2 bases and the J segment 5 bases; nucleotides outside the gene matches: 3. The CDR3 coding sequence is TGTGCCAGCAGTTACCGGGACAGGGGCCACGAGCAGTACTTC. Its translation is CASSYRDRGHEQYF.